This T cell receptor (beta chain) was captured by sequencing in a study of CD8 T cells in ankylosing spondylitis. The study, taken as a whole, reports: Clones linked to disease were reported to show significant enrichment in matched ankylosing spondylitis synovial fluid.

The sample holds many counts of this clonotype. Its matching antigen is unknown. MiXCR was run by TCRdb on the 5' RACE reads, yielding one entry per CDR3 protein. The repertoire holds roughly 130,000 distinct CDR3 sequences, with roughly 8.3% as singletons. Per germline, CDR1 SNHLY and CDR2 FYNNEI. V was cut by 0 bases and J by 6 bases, with 15 bases left in between. The CDR3 is made up of 15 amino acids. The rearrangement uses TRBV2 and TRBJ2-7; possible D gene TRBD2, 5 bases. This TCR came from a male donor with ankylosing spondylitis. The sequenced sample was synovial fluid, either unsorted or a sorted T cell fraction (not recorded which). CDR3 nucleotides: TGTGCCAGCAGTGAAGCTGGTTTTCCGGCGGGCGAGCAGTACTTC. Its translation: CASSEAGFPAGEQYF.